This T cell receptor (beta chain) emerged from a study of blood T cell repertoires in COVID-19. About the research overall: Material from acute and convalescent COVID-19 was sourced from the United States, Italy and Spain.

Trimming pared 5 bases from V and 6 bases from J, leaving 14 bases between. The CDR3 extends over 14 amino acids. Per the germline V gene, CDR1 is MDHEN and CDR2 is SYDVKM. Under the authors' procedure: By means of reference gene primer amplification, nucleated cell counts were estimated. The assay was immunoSEQ multiplex PCR, and TCRdb's table has in-frame clones only and misses some. V and J calls and clone size come straight from that table; D and trimming were deduced from the DNA. The table includes roughly 220,000 clones, roughly 89% detected once. Individuals drawn from around 25 US areas were roughly 18 to 89 years old. Cohorts were determined from participant-reported clinical history.

The source material was PBMCs or T cells enriched from blood (not recorded which). The genes are TRBV28 and TRBJ1-5; D is possibly TRBD1 (5 bases). The receptor comes from a woman aged 40 to 49 who had recovered from COVID-19. The CDR3 loop reads CASSIRQITQPQHF. The CDR3 DNA follows: TGTGCCAGCAGTATCAGACAGATTACTCAGCCCCAGCATTTT.